Presented here are 5 T cell receptor beta chains from one specimen sequenced in a study of blood T cell repertoires in COVID-19. Assay used: immunoSEQ multiplex PCR; TCRdb lists only in-frame clones, some missing. The repertoire holds about 190,000 clones, around 85% seen once, with about 6.9% in the top ten. Sequenced material: peripheral blood. Receptor source: a man at least 80 years old with COVID-19, enrolled during active disease.

The chain combines TRBV4-3 with TRBJ1-3; D not resolved. The CDR3 covers 15 residues. Per germline, CDR1 LGHNA and CDR2 YSLEER. Trimming took 2 bases from V and 0 from J, leaving 8 bases between them. CDR3 sequence (DNA): TGCGCCAGCAGCCAAACCGACAACTCTGGAAACACCATATATTTT. Amino acids: CASSQTDNSGNTIYF.

The V and J genes are TRBV20-1 and TRBJ2-7, with 10 bases aligning to TRBD1. The CDR3 runs to 12 residues. V dropped 3 bases and J dropped 5; count of bases not matched to a gene: 1. Germline values: CDR1 DFQATT, CDR2 SNEGSKA (reference sequence). The CDR3 region is CSASGTGDEQYF. CDR3 nucleotide sequence: TGCAGTGCTAGTGGGACAGGGGACGAGCAGTACTTC.

The gene calls are TRBV5-6 and TRBJ1-1, with D possibly matching TRBD1 (6 bases). The CDR3 consists of 16 residues. The V and J ends lost 4 bases and 1 base respectively, with 17 bases between them. Per germline, CDR1 SGHDT and CDR2 YYEEEE. The CDR3 DNA sequence: TGTGCCAGCAGCCCTAGGACAGTGACCGGGAACACTGAAGCTTTCTTT. This translates into CASSPRTVTGNTEAFF. The full variable domain, with the rest looked up from reference TRBV5-6 and TRBJ1-1, is DAGVTQSPTHLIKTRGQQVTLRCSPKSGHDTVSWYQQALGQGPQFIFQYYEEEERQRGNFPDRFSGHQFPNYSSELNVNALLLGDSALYLCASSPRTVTGNTEAFFGQGTRLTVV.

The chain combines TRBV28 with TRBJ1-6; 9 nucleotides align to TRBD1. Germline lookup yields CDR1 MDHEN and CDR2 SYDVKM. The CDR3 is 14 amino acids. The V gene end was trimmed by 4 bases and the J gene end by 8 bases; junction bases not matched to a gene: 3. In DNA, the CDR3 is TGTGCCAGCAGTTCCGGGACAGGGCATTCACCCCTCCACTTT. This encodes CASSSGTGHSPLHF. The full variable domain, in which reference TRBV28 and TRBJ1-6 provide the parts outside the CDR3, is DVKVTQSSRYLVKRTGEKVFLECVQDMDHENMFWYRQDPGLGLRLIYFSYDVKMKEKGDIPEGYSVSREKKERFSLILESASTNQTSMYLCASSSGTGHSPLHFGNGTRLTVT.

This sequence joins TRBV27 and TRBJ2-5; D is perhaps TRBD2 (5 bases). The CDR3 has 13 residues. The V gene's germline CDR1 is MNHEY and CDR2 SMNVEV (reference sequence). V lost 5 bases and J lost 3, with 10 bases in between. The CDR3: CASSQLTKETQYF. For the CDR3, the DNA is TGTGCCAGCAGTCAGCTGACTAAAGAGACCCAGTACTTC.